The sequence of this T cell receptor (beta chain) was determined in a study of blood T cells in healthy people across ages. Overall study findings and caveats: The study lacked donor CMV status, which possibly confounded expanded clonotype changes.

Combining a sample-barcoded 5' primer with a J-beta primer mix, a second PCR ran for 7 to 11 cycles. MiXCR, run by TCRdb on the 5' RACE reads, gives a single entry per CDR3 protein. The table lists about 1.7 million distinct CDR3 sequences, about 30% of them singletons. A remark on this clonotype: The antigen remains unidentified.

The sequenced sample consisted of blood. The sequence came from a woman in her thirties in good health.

CDR3 sequence reads: CSARDDWTSGGHPYEQYF. CDR3 nucleotides: TGCAGTGCTAGAGATGATTGGACTAGCGGGGGGCACCCCTACGAGCAGTACTTC. This chain links TRBV20-1 with TRBJ2-7, with 14 bases matching TRBD2. The trim removed 0 bases at V and 2 bases at J, leaving 9 bases unmatched. Germline lookup yields CDR1 DFQATT and CDR2 SNEGSKA (reference sequence). The CDR3 covers 18 residues.